This TCR beta chain emerged from a study of T cells after yellow fever vaccination. Notes on the study in general: Primary-vaccination clones mostly resurfaced post-booster (around 96% CD4, approximately 87% CD8). Few clonotypes appeared in both CD4 and CD8 compartments.

TCR cDNA, made by 5'RACE template switching, carried an added universal primer site and UMIs. TCRdb itself ran the 5' RACE reads through MiXCR, one entry per CDR3 protein. Among some 300,000 distinct CDR3 sequences listed, roughly 8% were seen once. This clonotype has more than one count but fewer than ten. The target antigen is unknown. The germline gives CDR1 MNHEY, CDR2 SVGAGI. The CDR3 is 15 residues long. Trimming left V 0 bases short and J 2 bases short, with 10 bases between. The source of this sequence is a man aged 18 to 29 who received the YFV17D yellow fever vaccine. Specimen: PBMCs, collected roughly 46 days after the first yellow fever vaccination. The gene calls are TRBV6-5 and TRBJ1-2; a possible D gene is TRBD1 (5 bases). CDR3 residues: CASSYSGRSNYGYTF. The DNA for the CDR3 is TGTGCCAGCAGTTACTCGGGACGTTCCAACTATGGCTACACCTTC.